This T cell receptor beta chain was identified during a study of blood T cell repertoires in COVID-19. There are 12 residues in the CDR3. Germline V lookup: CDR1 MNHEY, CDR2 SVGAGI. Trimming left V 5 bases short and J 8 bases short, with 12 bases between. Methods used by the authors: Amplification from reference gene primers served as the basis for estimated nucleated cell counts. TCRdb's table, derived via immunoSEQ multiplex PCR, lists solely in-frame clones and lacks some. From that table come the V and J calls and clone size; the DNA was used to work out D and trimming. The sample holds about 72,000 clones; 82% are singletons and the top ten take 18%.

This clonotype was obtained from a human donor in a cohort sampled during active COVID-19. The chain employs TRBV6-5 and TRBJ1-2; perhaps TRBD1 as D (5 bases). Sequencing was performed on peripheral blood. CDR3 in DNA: TGTGCCAGCAGTCGGACAAGGGAAGGCTACACCTTC. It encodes CASSRTREGYTF.